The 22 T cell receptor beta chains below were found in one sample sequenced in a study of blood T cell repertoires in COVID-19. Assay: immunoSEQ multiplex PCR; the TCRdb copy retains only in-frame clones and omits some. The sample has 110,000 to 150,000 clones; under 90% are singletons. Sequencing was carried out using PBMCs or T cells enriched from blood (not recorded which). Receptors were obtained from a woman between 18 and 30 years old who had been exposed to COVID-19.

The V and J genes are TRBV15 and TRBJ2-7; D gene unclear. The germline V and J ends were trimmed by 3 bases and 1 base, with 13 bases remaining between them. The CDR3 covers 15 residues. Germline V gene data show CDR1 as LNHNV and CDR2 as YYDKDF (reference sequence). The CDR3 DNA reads TGTGCCACCAGCAGTAATCGACTGCCATCCTACGAGCAGTACTTC. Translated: CATSSNRLPSYEQYF.

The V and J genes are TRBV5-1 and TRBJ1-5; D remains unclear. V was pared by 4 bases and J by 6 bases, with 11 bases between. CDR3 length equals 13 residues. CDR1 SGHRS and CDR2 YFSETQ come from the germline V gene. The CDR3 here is CASSPGERQPQHF. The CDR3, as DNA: TGCGCCAGCAGCCCGGGAGAACGTCAGCCCCAGCATTTT.

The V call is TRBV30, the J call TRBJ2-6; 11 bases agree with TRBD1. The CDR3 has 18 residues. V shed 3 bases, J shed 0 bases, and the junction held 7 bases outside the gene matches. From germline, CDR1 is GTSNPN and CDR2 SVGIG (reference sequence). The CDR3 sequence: CAWRGPGQGGSGANVLTF. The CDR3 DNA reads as TGTGCCTGGAGGGGACCGGGACAGGGGGGCTCTGGGGCCAACGTCCTGACTTTC. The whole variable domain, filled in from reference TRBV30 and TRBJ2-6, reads SQTIHQWPATLVQPVGSPLSLECTVEGTSNPNLYWYRQAAGRGLQLLFYSVGIGQISSEVPQNLSASRPQDRQFILSSKKLLLSDSGFYLCAWRGPGQGGSGANVLTFGAGSRLTVL.

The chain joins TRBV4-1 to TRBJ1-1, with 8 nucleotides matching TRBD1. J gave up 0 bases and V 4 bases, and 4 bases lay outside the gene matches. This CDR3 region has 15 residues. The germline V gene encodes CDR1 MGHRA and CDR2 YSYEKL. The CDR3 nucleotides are TGCGCCAGCAGCCCAGACAGGGGAGTGAACACTGAAGCTTTCTTT. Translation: CASSPDRGVNTEAFF.

The CDR3 nucleotides are TGCAGCGTTGCTCGGACAGGGGGAGATACAGATACGCAGTATTTT. This gives the protein CSVARTGGDTDTQYF. The rearrangement joins TRBV29-1 to TRBJ2-3, with 10 bases lining up with TRBD1. The J segment lost 3 bases and the V segment lost 4 bases, leaving 7 bases of the junction unmatched. The CDR3 is made up of 15 amino acids. Germline-derived CDR1 and CDR2 are SQVTM and ANQGSEA.

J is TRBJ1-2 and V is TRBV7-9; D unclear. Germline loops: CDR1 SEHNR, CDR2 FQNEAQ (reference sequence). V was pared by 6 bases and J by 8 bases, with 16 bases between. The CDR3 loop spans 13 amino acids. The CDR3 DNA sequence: TGTGCCAGCAGGGACTGGACGGCCCTAGGCTACACCTTC. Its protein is CASRDWTALGYTF.

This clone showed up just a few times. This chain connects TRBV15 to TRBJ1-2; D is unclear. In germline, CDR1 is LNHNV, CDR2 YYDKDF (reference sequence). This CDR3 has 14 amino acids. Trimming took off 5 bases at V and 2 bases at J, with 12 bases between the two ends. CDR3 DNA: TGTGCCACCAGCTCTGGACGGGGAAACTATGGCTACACCTTC. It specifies CATSSGRGNYGYTF.

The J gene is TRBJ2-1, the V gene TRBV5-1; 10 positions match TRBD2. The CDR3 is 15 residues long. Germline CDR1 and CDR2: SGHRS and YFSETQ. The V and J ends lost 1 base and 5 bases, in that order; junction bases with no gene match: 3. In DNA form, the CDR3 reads TGCGCCAGCAGCTTGTTTGGACTAGCGGACAATGAGCAGTTCTTC. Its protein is CASSLFGLADNEQFF.

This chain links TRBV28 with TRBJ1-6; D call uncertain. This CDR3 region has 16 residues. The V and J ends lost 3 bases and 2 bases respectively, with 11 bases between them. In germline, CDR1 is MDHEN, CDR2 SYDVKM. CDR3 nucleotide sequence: TGTGCCAGCAGTTTTGTGTGGGCAGCCTATAATTCACCCCTCCACTTT. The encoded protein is CASSFVWAAYNSPLHF.

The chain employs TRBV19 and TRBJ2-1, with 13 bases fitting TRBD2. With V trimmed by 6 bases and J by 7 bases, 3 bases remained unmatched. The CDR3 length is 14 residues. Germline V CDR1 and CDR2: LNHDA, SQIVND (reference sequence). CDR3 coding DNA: TGTGCCAGTAGACTAGCGGGAGGGCAGAATGAGCAGTTCTTC. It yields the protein CASRLAGGQNEQFF. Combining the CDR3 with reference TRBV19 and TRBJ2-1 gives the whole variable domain DGGITQSPKYLFRKEGQNVTLSCEQNLNHDAMYWYRQDPGQGLRLIYYSQIVNDFQKGDIAEGYSVSREKKESFPLTVTSAQKNPTAFYLCASRLAGGQNEQFFGPGTRLTVL.

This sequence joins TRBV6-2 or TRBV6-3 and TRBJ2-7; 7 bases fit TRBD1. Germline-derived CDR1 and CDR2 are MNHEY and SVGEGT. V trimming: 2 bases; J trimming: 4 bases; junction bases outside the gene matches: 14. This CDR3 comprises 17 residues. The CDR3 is CASSYADIGTEDYEQYF. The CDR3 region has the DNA TGTGCCAGCAGTTACGCGGACATCGGGACAGAGGATTACGAGCAGTACTTC.

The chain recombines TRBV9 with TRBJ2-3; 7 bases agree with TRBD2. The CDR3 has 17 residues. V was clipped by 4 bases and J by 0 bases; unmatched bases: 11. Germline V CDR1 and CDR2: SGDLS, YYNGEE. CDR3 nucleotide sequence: TGTGCCAGCAGCCGGCTAGCGGAGGGGACTAGCACAGATACGCAGTATTTT. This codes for CASSRLAEGTSTDTQYF.

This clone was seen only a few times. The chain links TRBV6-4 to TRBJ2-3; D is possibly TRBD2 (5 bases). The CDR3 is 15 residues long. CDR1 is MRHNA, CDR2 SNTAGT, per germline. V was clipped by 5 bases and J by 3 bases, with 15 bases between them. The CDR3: CASSPGNAGTDTQYF. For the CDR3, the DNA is TGTGCCAGCAGTCCCGGGAATGCTGGTACAGATACGCAGTATTTT.

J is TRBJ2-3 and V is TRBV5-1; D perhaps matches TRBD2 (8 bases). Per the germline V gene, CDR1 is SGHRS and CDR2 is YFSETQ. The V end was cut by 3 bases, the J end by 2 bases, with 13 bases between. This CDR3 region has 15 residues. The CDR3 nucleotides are TGCGCCAGCAGCTCGGGGGGGACAGACACAGATACGCAGTATTTT. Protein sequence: CASSSGGTDTDTQYF.

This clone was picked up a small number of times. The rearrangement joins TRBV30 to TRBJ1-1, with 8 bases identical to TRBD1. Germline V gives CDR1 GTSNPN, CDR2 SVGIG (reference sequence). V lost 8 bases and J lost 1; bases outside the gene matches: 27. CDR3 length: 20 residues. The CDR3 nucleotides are TGTGCCGGAGTAGGAAGGTCCGGGACAGGATGGGGAATCGGGAACACTGAAGCTTTCTTT. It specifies CAGVGRSGTGWGIGNTEAFF.

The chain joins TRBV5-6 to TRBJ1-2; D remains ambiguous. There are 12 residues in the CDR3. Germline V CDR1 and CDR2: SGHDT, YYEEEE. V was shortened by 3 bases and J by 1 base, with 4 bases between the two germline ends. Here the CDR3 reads CASSYNNYGYTF. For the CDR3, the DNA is TGTGCCAGCAGCTACAATAACTATGGCTACACCTTC.

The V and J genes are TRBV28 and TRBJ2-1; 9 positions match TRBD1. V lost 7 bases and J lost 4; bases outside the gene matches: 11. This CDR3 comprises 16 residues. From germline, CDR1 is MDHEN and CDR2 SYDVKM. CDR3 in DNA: TGTGCCAGCATTCTGGCACAGGGGGCAGGTTACAATGAGCAGTTCTTC. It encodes CASILAQGAGYNEQFF.

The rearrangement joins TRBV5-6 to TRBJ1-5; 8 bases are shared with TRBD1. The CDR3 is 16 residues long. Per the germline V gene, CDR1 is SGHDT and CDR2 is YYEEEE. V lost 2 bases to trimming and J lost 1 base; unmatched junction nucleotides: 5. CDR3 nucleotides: TGTGCCAGCAGCTTAACCGGGACAGGCAGCAATCAGCCCCAGCATTTT. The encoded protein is CASSLTGTGSNQPQHF.

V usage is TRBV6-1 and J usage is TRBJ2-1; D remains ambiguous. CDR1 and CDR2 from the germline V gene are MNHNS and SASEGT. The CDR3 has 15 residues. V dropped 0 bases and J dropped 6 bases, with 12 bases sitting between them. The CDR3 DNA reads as TGTGCCAGCAGTGAAGCACTTGCACTCGCCAATGAGCAGTTCTTC. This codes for CASSEALALANEQFF.

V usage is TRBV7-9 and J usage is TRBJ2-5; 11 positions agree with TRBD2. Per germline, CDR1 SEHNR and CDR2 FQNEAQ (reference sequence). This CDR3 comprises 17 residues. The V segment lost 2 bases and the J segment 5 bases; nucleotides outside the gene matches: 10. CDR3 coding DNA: TGTGCCAGCAGCTTAATGAGTAGCGGGAGGGCCCAGGAGACCCAGTACTTC. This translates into CASSLMSSGRAQETQYF.

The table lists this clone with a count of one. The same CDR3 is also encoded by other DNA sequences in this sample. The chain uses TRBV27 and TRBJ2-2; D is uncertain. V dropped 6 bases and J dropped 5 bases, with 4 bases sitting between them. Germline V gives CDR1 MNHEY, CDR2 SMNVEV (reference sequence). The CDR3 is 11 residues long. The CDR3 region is CASSSTGELFF. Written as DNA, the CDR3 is TGTGCCAGCAGCTCGACCGGGGAGCTGTTTTTT.

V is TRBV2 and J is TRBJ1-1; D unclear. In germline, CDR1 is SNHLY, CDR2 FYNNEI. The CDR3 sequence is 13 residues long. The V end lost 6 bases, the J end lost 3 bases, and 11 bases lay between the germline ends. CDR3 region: CASRAIPDTEAFF. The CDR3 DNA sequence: TGTGCCAGCAGGGCAATCCCTGACACTGAAGCTTTCTTT.